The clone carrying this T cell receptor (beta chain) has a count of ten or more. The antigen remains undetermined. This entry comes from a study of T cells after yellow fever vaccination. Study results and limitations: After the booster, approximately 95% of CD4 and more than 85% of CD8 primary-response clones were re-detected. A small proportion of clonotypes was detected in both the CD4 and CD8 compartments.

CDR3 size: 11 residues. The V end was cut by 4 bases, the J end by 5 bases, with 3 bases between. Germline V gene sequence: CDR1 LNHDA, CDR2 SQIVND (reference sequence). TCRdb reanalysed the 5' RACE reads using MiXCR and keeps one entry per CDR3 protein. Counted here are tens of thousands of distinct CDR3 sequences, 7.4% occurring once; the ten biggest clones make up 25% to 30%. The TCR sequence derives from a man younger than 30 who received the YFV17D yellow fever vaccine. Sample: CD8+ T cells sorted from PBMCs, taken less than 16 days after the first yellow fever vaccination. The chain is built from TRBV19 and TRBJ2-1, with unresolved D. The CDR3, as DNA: TGTGCCAGTAGTACCGACAATGAGCAGTTCTTC. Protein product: CASSTDNEQFF.